The 15 T cell receptor beta chains reported below all come from one sample, sequenced in a study of OX40 agonist ivuxolimab in advanced cancers. Produced via immunoSEQ multiplex PCR; TCRdb's table is partial and in-frame only. The sample holds tens of thousands of clones, over 80% seen once. The sample was CD4+ or CD8+ T cells sorted from blood, taken in a trial of the OX40 agonist ivuxolimab. The receptors were sampled from an adult with an advanced solid tumor such as melanoma, head and neck, liver or kidney cancer.

The chain recombines TRBV11-2 with TRBJ1-2; maybe TRBD1 (6 bases). Between the trimmed V and J ends, which lost 0 bases and 6 bases, there was a span of 14 bases. Germline V gene lookup returns CDR1 SGHAT and CDR2 FQNNGV. The CDR3 is 15 amino acids. The CDR3: CASSLDVTGGDGYTF. CDR3 DNA: TGTGCCAGCAGCTTAGATGTGACAGGAGGGGATGGCTACACCTTC.

DNA of the CDR3: TGCAGTGCTCGGACCGAGGGTGAAGCTTTCTTT. This sequence encodes CSARTEGEAFF. This chain links TRBV20-1 with TRBJ1-1; no clear D gene. CDR1 and CDR2 from the germline V gene are DFQATT and SNEGSKA (reference sequence). Trimming cost V 5 bases and J 7 bases, with 11 bases left between them. There are 11 residues in the CDR3.

This CDR3 reads CASSSPGGPGYNSPLHF. The DNA of the CDR3 is TGTGCCAGCAGCTCCCCCGGGGGGCCAGGCTATAATTCACCCCTCCACTTT. This chain joins TRBV5-7 and TRBJ1-6, with D possibly being TRBD1 (6 bases). TRBV5-7 falls under the ORF class, with uncertain function. The CDR3 runs 17 residues. With 3 bases removed from V and 3 bases from J, the gap between germline ends came to 16 bases.

The chain links TRBV27 to TRBJ1-5, with D unclear. Looked up from germline, CDR1 is MNHEY and CDR2 is SMNVEV (reference sequence). There are 13 residues in the CDR3. V lost 11 bases to trimming and J lost 0 bases, with 11 bases between them. The CDR3: CASREDSNQPQHF. CDR3 bases: TGTGCCTCGCGAGAGGATAGCAATCAGCCCCAGCATTTT.

The chain carries TRBV7-9 and TRBJ1-2; D call uncertain. The CDR3 has 14 residues. Germline CDR1 is SEHNR and CDR2 is FQNEAQ (reference sequence). With 2 bases removed from V and 6 bases from J, the gap between germline ends came to 13 bases. CDR3 protein: CASSLSGAPHGYTF. The CDR3 DNA sequence: TGTGCCAGCAGCTTATCGGGAGCGCCCCATGGCTACACCTTC.

The V and J genes are TRBV9 and TRBJ1-3; D possibly corresponds to TRBD1 (6 bases). Germline V CDR1 and CDR2: SGDLS, YYNGEE. This CDR3 region has 15 residues. Trimming cost V 3 bases and J 2 bases, with 12 bases left between them. CDR3 residues: CASSETGLAGNTIYF. Here the CDR3 DNA reads TGTGCCAGCAGCGAGACAGGACTGGCTGGAAACACCATATATTTT.

The V call is TRBV11-2, the J call TRBJ2-7; no clear D. Germline values: CDR1 SGHAT, CDR2 FQNNGV. The ends were cut back, 4 bases at V and 2 bases at J, with 12 bases in the middle. The CDR3 extends over 14 amino acids. This CDR3 reads CASSSSGATYEQYF. For the CDR3, the DNA is TGTGCCAGCAGCTCGTCTGGAGCCACCTACGAGCAGTACTTC.

The chain carries TRBV6-5 and TRBJ1-1, with 7 bases aligning to TRBD1. Germline loops: CDR1 MNHEY, CDR2 SVGAGI. This CDR3 comprises 15 residues. J gave up 1 base and V 2 bases, and 4 bases lay outside the gene matches. The CDR3 DNA is TGTGCCAGCAGTTACGGCGGGACAGAGAACACTGAAGCTTTCTTT. It encodes CASSYGGTENTEAFF.

The chain links TRBV19 to TRBJ2-2; weak D call: TRBD1 (6 bases). Trimming took off 0 bases at V and 3 bases at J, with 8 bases between the two ends. Germline CDR1 LNHDA, CDR2 SQIVND (reference sequence). The CDR3 extends over 15 amino acids. The CDR3 sequence is CASSIEGHHTGELFF. CDR3 coding DNA: TGTGCCAGTAGTATAGAGGGACACCACACCGGGGAGCTGTTTTTT.

As DNA, the CDR3 is TGTGCCAGCAGCTTAGGGAGCGGGGGGGTCTCTACAGATACGCAGTATTTT. It is translated as CASSLGSGGVSTDTQYF. The chain carries TRBV11-3 and TRBJ2-3; 10 bases are a match to TRBD2. Germline CDR1 and CDR2: SGHNT and YENEEA. This CDR3 is 17 amino acids long. Germline trimming cut 1 base from V and 3 bases from J; bases unmatched to any gene: 7.

The CDR3 sequence is CASGPWQANNQPQHF. DNA of the CDR3: TGTGCCAGCGGCCCATGGCAGGCGAACAATCAGCCCCAGCATTTT. The chain joins TRBV5-8 to TRBJ1-5; D is unresolved. The V gene lost 7 bases and the J gene lost 3 bases, with 17 bases spanning the gap. This CDR3 is built from 15 residues. In germline, CDR1 is SGHTS, CDR2 YDEGEE.

This chain links TRBV27 with TRBJ2-7, with D possibly matching TRBD2 (5 bases). This CDR3 has 13 residues. CDR1 and CDR2 (germline): MNHEY, SMNVEV (reference sequence). Trimming left V 3 bases short and J 3 bases short, with 9 bases between. CDR3 sequence: CASSLGSGYEQYF. The CDR3 DNA is TGTGCCAGCAGTTTGGGCAGCGGCTACGAGCAGTACTTC.

The chain recombines TRBV7-8 with TRBJ2-7; D unclear. V lost 5 bases and J lost 2, with 10 bases in between. The length of the CDR3 is 13 residues. CDR1 and CDR2 from the germline V gene are SGHVS and FQNEAQ. CDR3 coding DNA: TGTGCCAGCAGCCAAGACAACCCCTACGAGCAGTACTTC. It specifies CASSQDNPYEQYF.

The chain uses TRBV5-6 and TRBJ2-1; either TRBD1 or TRBD2 may supply D (7 bases each). Trimming pared 10 bases from V and 4 bases from J, leaving 15 bases between. Germline loops: CDR1 SGHDT, CDR2 YYEEEE. The CDR3 covers 13 residues. The CDR3 reads CAGRGHGYNEQFF. DNA of the CDR3: TGTGCCGGGAGGGGGCACGGGTACAATGAGCAGTTCTTC.

The J gene is TRBJ2-5, the V gene TRBV5-1, with D possibly TRBD2 on 5 matching bases. The end of the DNA aligns better with TRBJ2-7, so the J call may be wrong. The germline V gene has CDR1 SGHRS and CDR2 YFSETQ. The CDR3 consists of 14 residues. The CDR3 sequence is CASSFGGRSYEQYF. CDR3 coding DNA: TGCGCCAGCAGCTTTGGAGGACGCTCCTACGAGCAGTACTTC.